This T cell receptor beta chain originates from a study of T cell repertoires in cytomegalovirus infection. Study-wide context: Evidence of both CMV infection and a matching HLA type came from public TCR beta signatures. Notes on the study in general: Ex vivo responses were dominated by HLA-C-restricted CMV-specific TCR beta clonotypes. Summed frequency of public TCR beta families distinguished CMV carriers with the relevant HLA.

TCRdb used MiXCR to reprocess the reads, holding one entry per CDR3 protein. The sample consists of approximately 500,000 distinct CDR3 sequences, roughly 10% of them appearing once. This clonotype was recorded a few times. Its antigen is unidentified. Trimming removed 0 bases from V and 6 bases from J; junction bases left unmatched: 2. Germline V lookup: CDR1 SGDLS, CDR2 YYNGEE. The CDR3 is 15 residues long. Sequencing input: PBMCs. The receptor was isolated from a human donor in good health (CMV status not recorded). Some clones in this sample may be carry-over from other donors' samples. The chain links TRBV9 to TRBJ2-1; 11 bases are shared with TRBD2. The CDR3 spells CASSVGGLAGNEQFF. CDR3 sequence (DNA): TGTGCCAGCAGCGTAGGCGGACTAGCGGGCAATGAGCAGTTCTTC.